The 30 T cell receptor beta chains below come from one sample, sequenced in a study of brain T cells in children with intractable seizures. Repertoires were generated with immunoSEQ multiplex PCR, while TCRdb's copy carries only in-frame clones and drops some. The repertoire consists of roughly 64,000 clones, with 90% to 97% occurring once and the leading ten covering 0.38%. The material sequenced was peripheral blood, taken at surgery. The origin of the receptors is a boy younger than two with focal cortical dysplasia and intractable seizures.

The V gene is TRBV10-2, the J gene TRBJ2-4; tentatively, D is TRBD2 (6 bases). The CDR3 spans 14 residues. In germline, CDR1 is WSHSY, CDR2 SAAADI. Trimming left V 3 bases short and J 11 bases short, with 17 bases between. The CDR3 here is CASSETSQDLVQYF. CDR3 nucleotide sequence: TGCGCCAGCAGTGAAACTAGCCAAGATCTCGTTCAGTACTTC.

A single count supports this clone. The chain uses TRBV3-1 (or the pseudogene TRBV3-2) and TRBJ1-2; possible D gene TRBD1, 5 bases. The CDR3 loop spans 16 amino acids. V lost 4 bases to trimming and J lost 6 bases, with 21 bases between them. Germline values: CDR1 LGHDT, CDR2 YNNKEL (reference sequence). CDR3 in amino acids: CASSPFPGPPAHGYTF. The DNA of the CDR3 is TGTGCCAGCAGCCCGTTTCCGGGACCCCCGGCTCATGGCTACACCTTC.

This clone came up once. The chain is built from TRBV27 and TRBJ1-1; unclear D gene. The CDR3 is made up of 14 amino acids. In germline, CDR1 is MNHEY, CDR2 SMNVEV (reference sequence). The ends were cut back, 1 base at V and 1 base at J, with 7 bases in the middle. As DNA, the CDR3 is TGTGCCAGCAGTTTATTGGGTGGGAACACTGAAGCTTTCTTT. It is translated as CASSLLGGNTEAFF.

The genes are TRBV3-1 (or the pseudogene TRBV3-2) and TRBJ2-3; 9 positions agree with TRBD2. V was clipped by 0 bases and J by 6 bases; unmatched bases: 13. Germline V gives CDR1 LGHDT, CDR2 YNNKEL (reference sequence). CDR3 size: 18 residues. The CDR3 DNA is TGTGCCAGCAGCCAAGACGCTGGCGGTAGCGGGAGTTGGGATACGCAGTATTTT. This encodes CASSQDAGGSGSWDTQYF.

This clone appeared a single time. The chain recombines TRBV5-1 with TRBJ2-2; 11 bases match TRBD1. The CDR3 sequence is 16 residues long. In germline, CDR1 is SGHRS, CDR2 YFSETQ. After removal of 2 bases from V and 3 bases from J, the junction contained 3 bases not matched to a gene. CDR3 sequence (DNA): TGCGCCAGCAGCTTATGGGGACAGGGGGACACCGGGGAGCTGTTTTTT. Translated: CASSLWGQGDTGELFF. Filled out from reference TRBV5-1 and TRBJ2-2, the complete variable domain reads KAGVTQTPRYLIKTRGQQVTLSCSPISGHRSVSWYQQTPGQGLQFLFEYFSETQRNKGNFPGRFSGRQFSNSRSEMNVSTLELGDSALYLCASSLWGQGDTGELFFGEGSRLTVL.

This rearrangement joins TRBV4-1 to TRBJ2-7; TRBD2 matches at 8 bases. With V trimmed by 1 base and J by 4 bases, 9 bases remained unmatched. There are 16 residues in the CDR3. In germline, CDR1 is MGHRA, CDR2 YSYEKL. The chain's CDR3 is CASSQGISGVEYEQYF. The CDR3 nucleotides read TGCGCCAGCAGCCAAGGAATTAGCGGGGTAGAGTACGAGCAGTACTTC.

This clone was observed a single time. The chain couples TRBV27 to TRBJ1-5, with D possibly TRBD1 on 5 matching bases. Trimming shortened V by 6 bases and J by 6 bases, and 9 bases separated the two germline ends. The germline V gene has CDR1 MNHEY and CDR2 SMNVEV (reference sequence). This CDR3 contains 12 residues. The CDR3 loop is CASSEGTQPQHF. The CDR3 nucleotides read TGTGCCAGCAGCGAAGGGACTCAGCCCCAGCATTTT.

The chain carries TRBV7-2 and TRBJ2-3, with unresolved D. V gave up 5 bases and J gave up 0 bases, with 15 bases separating them. CDR3 length: 16 residues. CDR1 is SGHTA, CDR2 FQGNSA, per germline. DNA of the CDR3: TGTGCCAGCAGCGCCTGGGTGGCGATGAGCACAGATACGCAGTATTTT. It encodes CASSAWVAMSTDTQYF.

The gene calls are TRBV7-8 and TRBJ1-2; 10 bases align to TRBD1. The CDR3 runs to 17 residues. Germline CDR1 is SGHVS and CDR2 is FQNEAQ. V was pared by 2 bases and J by 2 bases, with 8 bases of the junction left unmatched. CDR3 residues: CASSLTAGTGENYGYTF. Here the CDR3 DNA reads TGTGCCAGCAGCTTAACAGCTGGGACAGGGGAAAACTATGGCTACACCTTC. Filled out from reference TRBV7-8 and TRBJ1-2, the complete variable domain reads GAGVSQSPRYKVAKRGQDVALRCDPISGHVSLFWYQQALGQGPEFLTYFQNEAQLDKSGLPSDRFFAERPEGSVSTLKIQRTQQEDSAVYLCASSLTAGTGENYGYTFGSGTRLTVV.

The chain couples TRBV4-2 to TRBJ1-3, with TRBD1 as a possible D gene (6 bases). This CDR3 contains 15 residues. V shed 1 base and J shed 4 bases, with 11 bases lying between them. Germline loops: CDR1 LGHNA, CDR2 YNFKEQ. The CDR3 loop reads CASSQAQGTGNTIYF. The CDR3 DNA follows: TGTGCCAGCAGCCAAGCCCAGGGGACAGGAAACACCATATATTTT.

The CDR3 DNA reads as TGTGCCAGCAGCTTCACAGGGAGCACTGAAGCTTTCTTT. Protein product: CASSFTGSTEAFF. The genes are TRBV7-9 and TRBJ1-1, with D maybe TRBD1 (6 bases). CDR1 and CDR2 (germline): SEHNR, FQNEAQ (reference sequence). V lost 3 bases to trimming and J lost 4 bases, with 9 bases between them. CDR3 size: 13 residues.

This chain joins TRBV15 and TRBJ2-7; no firm D call. Trimming pared 0 bases from V and 6 bases from J, leaving 15 bases between. Germline V CDR1 and CDR2: LNHNV, YYDKDF (reference sequence). This CDR3 comprises 15 residues. CDR3 in DNA: TGTGCCACCAGCAGAGATTATGTTAGGGCGGCCGAGCAGTACTTC. Translation gives CATSRDYVRAAEQYF.

The chain employs TRBV4-2 and TRBJ2-5, with TRBD2 identical over 14 bases. Germline assignment: CDR1 LGHNA and CDR2 YNFKEQ. V gave up 0 bases and J gave up 7 bases; unmatched junction bases: 10. CDR3 size: 18 residues. The CDR3 nucleotides are TGTGCCAGCAGCCAAGACGCCAGACTAGCGGGGGGGCCAGCGACCCAGTACTTC. Encoded protein: CASSQDARLAGGPATQYF.

This clone is a singleton in its sample. The gene calls are TRBV6-5 and TRBJ2-7; 9 nucleotides line up with TRBD2. Germline V gene lookup returns CDR1 MNHEY and CDR2 SVGAGI. Trimming removed 6 bases from V and 2 bases from J; junction bases left unmatched: 5. The length of the CDR3 is 14 residues. CDR3 bases: TGTGCCAGCAGAGCAGCGGGAGGCGCCTACGAGCAGTACTTC. This codes for CASRAAGGAYEQYF.

This clone was observed once. The V call is TRBV9, the J call TRBJ2-1; 9 nucleotides align to TRBD2. The CDR3 consists of 16 residues. From germline, CDR1 is SGDLS and CDR2 YYNGEE. Trimming at V came to 1 base and at J to 2 bases, leaving 4 bases not matched to a gene. CDR3 region: CASSVLGGGAYNEQFF. For the CDR3, the DNA is TGTGCCAGCAGCGTACTGGGCGGGGGGGCCTACAATGAGCAGTTCTTC.

In its sample, this clone was seen once. The gene calls are TRBV5-6 and TRBJ2-3, with TRBD1 matching 9 bases. This CDR3 region has 15 residues. Germline CDR1 is SGHDT and CDR2 is YYEEEE. After removal of 4 bases from V and 3 bases from J, the junction contained 6 bases not matched to a gene. CDR3 in DNA: TGTGCCAGCAGCCCGGACAGGGGCGTAACAGATACGCAGTATTTT. Residues: CASSPDRGVTDTQYF.

The sample holds one count of this clone. This chain connects TRBV15 to TRBJ2-7; 7 bases are a match to TRBD1. The CDR3 length is 14 residues. V lost 5 bases and J lost 4; bases outside the gene matches: 8. Germline V gene lookup returns CDR1 LNHNV and CDR2 YYDKDF (reference sequence). CDR3 protein: CATSLGTDGYEQYF. CDR3 bases: TGTGCCACCAGCTTGGGGACAGATGGATACGAGCAGTACTTC.

The chain joins TRBV23-1 to TRBJ2-1; D not resolved. TRBV23-1 carries the ORF label, with uncertain function. The CDR3 is 14 residues long. The V end was cut by 4 bases, the J end by 0 bases, with 7 bases between. The DNA of the CDR3 is TGCGCCAGCAGTCGATATCCCTCCTACAATGAGCAGTTCTTC. Amino acids: CASSRYPSYNEQFF.

Worth noting for this clone: The sample holds other DNA sequences that translate to the same CDR3. This chain connects TRBV3-1 (or the pseudogene TRBV3-2) to TRBJ2-7; unclear D gene. CDR3 length equals 11 residues. Between the trimmed V and J ends, which lost 6 bases and 2 bases, there was a span of 5 bases. Germline CDR1 is LGHDT and CDR2 is YNNKEL (reference sequence). The chain's CDR3 is CASRKAYEQYF. CDR3 nucleotides: TGTGCCAGCAGGAAGGCCTACGAGCAGTACTTC.

The chain links TRBV6-6 to TRBJ1-2; possible D gene TRBD1, 6 bases. V lost 4 bases and J 3 bases, leaving 9 bases between the germline ends. This CDR3 is built from 13 residues. Germline CDR1 is MNHNY and CDR2 is SVGAGI (reference sequence). The CDR3 loop is CASSSQGYYGYTF. CDR3 in DNA: TGTGCCAGCAGTTCACAGGGCTACTATGGCTACACCTTC.

The gene calls are TRBV7-2 and TRBJ2-5; 7 bases fit TRBD2. The CDR3 consists of 13 residues. The V gene end was trimmed by 3 bases and the J gene end by 5 bases; junction bases not matched to a gene: 3. Per germline, CDR1 SGHTA and CDR2 FQGNSA. CDR3 in DNA: TGTGCCAGCAGCTTCGGGGGGAGGGAGACCCAGTACTTC. Translating it yields CASSFGGRETQYF.

The chain has TRBV2 and TRBJ2-5; D gene ambiguous. Trimming took 7 bases from V and 1 from J, leaving 10 bases between them. Germline V gene sequence: CDR1 SNHLY, CDR2 FYNNEI. The CDR3 sequence is 13 residues long. CDR3 amino acids: CASIGQLQETQYF. CDR3 nucleotides: TGTGCCAGCATAGGCCAGCTCCAAGAGACCCAGTACTTC.

This clone was recorded once. The V call is TRBV3-1 (or the pseudogene TRBV3-2), the J call TRBJ2-7; 7 bases are a match to TRBD2. V was pared by 2 bases and J by 4 bases, with 8 bases of the junction left unmatched. The germline V gene has CDR1 LGHDT and CDR2 YNNKEL (reference sequence). CDR3 length equals 15 residues. The CDR3 spells CASSQLAEAWYEQYF. CDR3 sequence (DNA): TGTGCCAGCAGCCAACTAGCGGAGGCGTGGTACGAGCAGTACTTC.

V gene TRBV20-1 combines with J gene TRBJ2-5; D not resolved. This CDR3 comprises 10 residues. Trimming took off 5 bases at V and 5 bases at J, with 6 bases between the two ends. Germline assignment: CDR1 DFQATT and CDR2 SNEGSKA (reference sequence). CDR3 nucleotides: TGCAGTGCTGCCAGGGAGACCCAGTACTTC. This sequence encodes CSAARETQYF.

The chain links TRBV5-1 to TRBJ1-2, with 7 nucleotides matching TRBD1. From germline, CDR1 is SGHRS and CDR2 YFSETQ. The CDR3 length is 14 residues. Trimming cost V 4 bases and J 4 bases; bases outside gene matches: 7. CDR3 in amino acids: CASSGSGQTYGYTF. CDR3 nucleotide sequence: TGCGCCAGCAGCGGTTCGGGACAGACCTATGGCTACACCTTC. Together with reference TRBV5-1 and TRBJ1-2, the CDR3 gives the full variable domain: KAGVTQTPRYLIKTRGQQVTLSCSPISGHRSVSWYQQTPGQGLQFLFEYFSETQRNKGNFPGRFSGRQFSNSRSEMNVSTLELGDSALYLCASSGSGQTYGYTFGSGTRLTVV.

The genes are TRBV6-2 or TRBV6-3 and TRBJ2-3, with 10 bases identical to TRBD2. CDR3 length: 16 residues. Per the germline V gene, CDR1 is MNHEY and CDR2 is SVGEGT. Losses at the gene ends were 6 bases for V and 0 bases for J; bases not matched to a gene: 6. Here the CDR3 reads CASSPLAGASTDTQYF. The CDR3 bases are TGTGCCAGCAGCCCTCTAGCGGGGGCAAGCACAGATACGCAGTATTTT.

This chain joins TRBV10-3 and TRBJ2-6; the match to TRBD1 covers 8 bases. Germline CDR1 ENHRY, CDR2 SYGVKD. The CDR3 covers 17 residues. V gave up 6 bases and J gave up 4 bases; unmatched junction bases: 11. CDR3 sequence: CAISPSGGATGANVLTF. In DNA, the CDR3 is TGTGCCATCAGCCCATCAGGGGGCGCAACGGGGGCCAACGTCCTGACTTTC.

The chain employs TRBV7-2 and TRBJ1-3; 7 bases match TRBD1. The CDR3 has 15 residues. J was trimmed by 0 bases and V by 1 base; bases with no gene match: 0. Germline V gives CDR1 SGHTA, CDR2 FQGNSA. Here the CDR3 DNA reads TGTGCCAGCAGCTTAGACAGGGGCTCTGGAAACACCATATATTTT. Encoded protein: CASSLDRGSGNTIYF.

Written as DNA, the CDR3 is TGTGCCAGCAGCCGCCTTAGCGGGGGGGCCTACGAGCAGTACTTC. This gives the protein CASSRLSGGAYEQYF. The chain has TRBV6-2 or TRBV6-3 and TRBJ2-7; 11 positions match TRBD2. The CDR3 sequence is 15 residues long. CDR1 MNHEY and CDR2 SVGEGT come from the germline V gene. Trimming cost V 6 bases and J 2 bases; bases outside gene matches: 6.

The rearrangement links TRBV24-1 to TRBJ2-3, with 8 bases identical to TRBD1. V lost 3 bases to trimming and J lost 1 base; unmatched junction nucleotides: 2. The CDR3 is 15 residues long. Germline values: CDR1 KGHDR, CDR2 SFDVKD. CDR3 sequence reads: CATSDPGQGTDTQYF. The CDR3 region has the DNA TGTGCCACCAGTGATCCGGGACAGGGCACAGATACGCAGTATTTT.